This T cell receptor (beta chain) was documented in a study of post-analysis software for immune sequencing data. On this clonotype: Its antigen is undetermined.

V lost 0 bases and J lost 1; bases outside the gene matches: 7. This CDR3 has 17 residues. In germline, CDR1 is MNHEY, CDR2 SVGAGI. The TCR beta cDNA libraries contained unique molecular identifiers. TCRdb recomputed calls from the PCR reads with MiXCR, one row per CDR3 protein. The repertoire holds about 430,000 distinct CDR3 sequences, more than 30% seen once, with 6% to 9% in the top ten. Study-level points and caveats: TRBV segments more frequent in patients than in controls numbered a few and included TRBV5-6, TRBV5-1 and TRBV20-1.

The gene calls are TRBV6-5 and TRBJ2-7; 9 bases are a match to TRBD2. The sequence was obtained from a girl aged 2 to 9 with multiple sclerosis. Source material: blood. CDR3 protein: CASSYSTSGDSSYEQYF. The CDR3 DNA reads TGTGCCAGCAGTTACTCGACTAGCGGAGATTCATCCTACGAGCAGTACTTC.